A single sample is the source of the 13 T cell receptor beta chains below, sequenced in a study of T cell repertoires in cytomegalovirus infection. From the reads, TCRdb called clonotypes with MiXCR, one entry per CDR3 protein. This sample yields roughly 920,000 distinct CDR3 sequences, of which roughly 30% are seen a single time; over 12% belongs to the top ten. What these receptors recognize is not known. The sample here was cultured CD8+ T cells from PBMCs, taken from culture after CMV antigen stimulation. These receptors were taken from a human donor in good health (CMV status not recorded). Some clones in this sample may be carry-over from other donors' samples.

The chain links TRBV6-1 to TRBJ2-5; no firm D call. CDR3 length: 10 residues. Germline CDR1 and CDR2: MNHNS and SASEGT. V lost 10 bases and J 4 bases, leaving 7 bases between the germline ends. The CDR3 loop is CATEPETQYF. CDR3 bases: TGTGCCACCGAACCAGAGACCCAGTACTTC.

The chain combines TRBV6-5 with TRBJ1-1, with no clear D. Germline CDR1 MNHEY, CDR2 SVGAGI. The CDR3 has 16 amino acids. Between the trimmed V and J ends, which lost 7 bases and 0 bases, there was a span of 18 bases. The CDR3 reads CASMLVLGRVNTEAFF. CDR3 in DNA: TGTGCCAGCATGCTTGTACTAGGGAGGGTGAACACTGAAGCTTTCTTT.

This clonotype was detected ten times or more. The V and J genes are TRBV7-9 and TRBJ2-1; TRBD1 matches at 7 bases. Looked up from germline, CDR1 is SEHNR and CDR2 is FQNEAQ (reference sequence). CDR3 length: 15 residues. V lost 4 bases and J lost 7; bases outside the gene matches: 10. The CDR3 is CASSSPGQNTNEQFF. CDR3 nucleotides: TGTGCCAGCAGCTCTCCGGGACAGAATACAAATGAGCAGTTCTTC.

In this sample, this clonotype turned up a few times. This chain joins TRBV7-9 and TRBJ1-4; the D is unclear. The CDR3 is 14 amino acids. Trimming shortened V by 3 bases and J by 2 bases, and 7 bases separated the two germline ends. The germline V gene has CDR1 SEHNR and CDR2 FQNEAQ (reference sequence). The CDR3, as DNA: TGTGCCAGCAGCTTCGTGGGTACTAATGAAAAACTGTTTTTT. Translating it yields CASSFVGTNEKLFF.

This clonotype occurred a few times. The J gene is TRBJ2-3, the V gene TRBV29-1; 9 nucleotides align to TRBD2. Per germline, CDR1 SQVTM and CDR2 ANQGSEA. The junction had 6 bases not matched to a gene; V was cut back by 3 bases and J by 2 bases. The CDR3 loop spans 15 amino acids. The CDR3 DNA sequence: TGCAGCGTTGAGCCGCGGGGGGGATCCACAGATACGCAGTATTTT. Translating gives CSVEPRGGSTDTQYF.

V and J are TRBV27 and TRBJ2-7, with D hard to call. The V and J ends lost 3 bases and 2 bases respectively, with 8 bases between them. The CDR3 has 13 residues. Germline CDR1 MNHEY, CDR2 SMNVEV (reference sequence). CDR3 sequence (DNA): TGTGCCAGCAGTTTTTCTAGTACCTACGAGCAGTACTTC. Translating gives CASSFSSTYEQYF.

This clonotype has a count of ten or more. The chain has TRBV7-6 and TRBJ1-4, with 10 bases fitting TRBD1. This CDR3 spans 18 amino acids. Germline assignment: CDR1 SGHVS and CDR2 FNYEAQ. V lost 5 bases and J lost 5; bases outside the gene matches: 14. The CDR3 DNA sequence: TGTGCCAGCAGCCGCCCGGGACAGGGGCCCATCCTAAATGAAAAACTGTTTTTT. It specifies CASSRPGQGPILNEKLFF.

This clonotype was observed many times. This chain joins TRBV7-2 and TRBJ1-1, with TRBD1 matching 8 bases. Losses at the gene ends were 5 bases for V and 5 bases for J; bases not matched to a gene: 7. Germline CDR1 and CDR2: SGHTA and FQGNSA. This CDR3 spans 14 amino acids. This CDR3 is CASSLDRVGTEAFF. DNA for the CDR3: TGTGCCAGCAGCCTGGACAGGGTGGGGACTGAAGCTTTCTTT.

The chain is built from TRBV12-3 or TRBV12-4 and TRBJ2-6; D remains unclear. V dropped 5 bases and J dropped 3 bases, with 11 bases sitting between them. The CDR3 runs 15 residues. The CDR3 DNA follows: TGTGCCAGCAGTCCAAGGGATTTTGGGGCCAACGTCCTGACTTTC. Translated, it gives CASSPRDFGANVLTF.

In this sample, this clonotype turned up many times. This sequence joins TRBV7-2 and TRBJ2-7; 7 bases match TRBD1. Trimming took 3 bases from V and 2 from J; bases not matched to a gene: 4. The CDR3 totals 14 residues. Germline loops: CDR1 SGHTA, CDR2 FQGNSA. The CDR3 reads CASSLGQKPYEQYF. The CDR3 coding sequence is TGTGCCAGCAGCTTGGGACAGAAGCCCTACGAGCAGTACTTC.

The chain combines TRBV4-2 with TRBJ2-2, with 15 positions matching TRBD2. The CDR3 runs 19 residues. Trimming at V came to 5 bases and at J to 2 bases, leaving 9 bases not matched to a gene. Germline V gene sequence: CDR1 LGHNA, CDR2 YNFKEQ. CDR3 loop: CASSEPGLAGGINTGELFF. DNA for the CDR3: TGTGCCAGCAGCGAACCGGGACTAGCGGGGGGAATTAACACCGGGGAGCTGTTTTTT.

J is TRBJ2-7 and V is TRBV27; D is ambiguous. With 8 bases removed from V and 2 bases from J, the gap between germline ends came to 10 bases. CDR3 length equals 12 residues. CDR1 and CDR2 (germline): MNHEY, SMNVEV (reference sequence). The CDR3 DNA reads TGTGCCAGCGGGGTGGCGACCTACGAGCAGTACTTC. As protein: CASGVATYEQYF.

This sequence joins TRBV7-6 and TRBJ2-7; D may match TRBD1 or TRBD2 (5 bases each). The CDR3 is made up of 15 amino acids. CDR1 is SGHVS and CDR2 is FNYEAQ in the germline V gene. The V end lost 5 bases, the J end lost 5 bases, and 19 bases lay between the germline ends. The CDR3 DNA reads TGTGCCAGCAGCCTCCGAGGGAGAGGGGAAAACGAGCAGTACTTC. Translating it yields CASSLRGRGENEQYF.